The 27 T cell receptor beta chains in this list originate from one sample, sequenced in a study of cytomegalovirus exposure and HLA in healthy donors. Use of 60 Vbeta and 13 Jbeta primers characterized the PCR. Assay used: immunoSEQ multiplex PCR; TCRdb lists only in-frame clones, some missing. The table lists about 200,000 clones, over 70% of them singletons. Source material: PBMCs. These receptors were collected from a man aged 25 to 45 in good health and CMV-seronegative.

The chain combines TRBV27 with TRBJ2-3; 16 bases are shared with TRBD2. CDR3 length equals 19 residues. Looked up from germline, CDR1 is MNHEY and CDR2 is SMNVEV (reference sequence). J was trimmed by 8 bases and V by 3 bases; bases with no gene match: 14. DNA of the CDR3: TGTGCCAGCAGTTTCACCGGGACTAGCGGGAGGGCCCTCACTGGTACGCAGTATTTT. The encoded protein is CASSFTGTSGRALTGTQYF.

The chain recombines TRBV14 with TRBJ2-3; no reliable D call. V lost 1 base and J 4 bases, leaving 6 bases between the germline ends. This CDR3 is built from 13 residues. CDR1 and CDR2 from the germline V gene are SGHDN and FVKESK. CDR3 coding DNA: TGTGCCAGCAGCCAAGTCTTCGCAGATACGCAGTATTTT. Protein: CASSQVFADTQYF.

The V call is TRBV5-1, the J call TRBJ1-3; TRBD1 agrees at 9 bases. Unmatched junction bases numbered 13, after V lost 4 bases and J lost 8 bases. This CDR3 has 16 residues. Germline V gene data show CDR1 as SGHRS and CDR2 as YFSETQ. CDR3 region: CASSPGARGQGDTIYF. For the CDR3, the DNA is TGCGCCAGCAGCCCGGGCGCGCGGGGACAGGGAGACACCATATATTTT.

The chain joins TRBV6-6 to TRBJ1-2, with TRBD1 identical over 7 bases. With V trimmed by 4 bases and J by 2 bases, 7 bases remained unmatched. This CDR3 spans 15 amino acids. Germline loops: CDR1 MNHNY, CDR2 SVGAGI (reference sequence). In DNA form, the CDR3 reads TGTGCCAGCAGTTTCGGGACAGAAGCAAACTATGGCTACACCTTC. As protein: CASSFGTEANYGYTF.

The rearrangement joins TRBV5-8 to TRBJ2-1; 8 bases are shared with TRBD2. The germline V gene encodes CDR1 SGHTS and CDR2 YDEGEE. This CDR3 has 12 amino acids. Trimming at V came to 7 bases and at J to 9 bases, leaving 6 bases not matched to a gene. The CDR3 coding sequence is TGTGCCAGCGGCCTCGGGGGGGCTGAGCAGTTCTTC. Translated, it gives CASGLGGAEQFF.

This clone turned up a few times. The rearrangement joins TRBV27 to TRBJ1-2, with D maybe TRBD1 (5 bases). The CDR3 is 14 amino acids. The germline V and J ends were trimmed by 0 bases and 0 bases, with 5 bases remaining between them. The germline V gene encodes CDR1 MNHEY and CDR2 SMNVEV (reference sequence). CDR3 in DNA: TGTGCCAGCAGTTTATCGACAGCTAACTATGGCTACACCTTC. Protein product: CASSLSTANYGYTF.

J is TRBJ1-1 and V is TRBV18; no reliable D call. V was trimmed by 3 bases and J by 5 bases, leaving 13 bases between them. Germline CDR1 KGHSH, CDR2 LQKENI. This CDR3 has 14 amino acids. The CDR3 spells CASSPRGLMTEAFF. The DNA for the CDR3 is TGTGCCAGCTCACCGAGAGGGCTGATGACTGAAGCTTTCTTT.

The V and J genes are TRBV7-8 and TRBJ2-2, with 7 nucleotides matching TRBD2. The CDR3 covers 14 residues. Germline V gene sequence: CDR1 SGHVS, CDR2 FQNEAQ. Trimming cost V 2 bases and J 5 bases; bases outside gene matches: 2. CDR3 in DNA: TGTGCCAGCAGCTTAACGGGAGGAACCGGGGAGCTGTTTTTT. Its translation is CASSLTGGTGELFF.

This clone was found a few times. The V and J genes are TRBV7-9 and TRBJ1-6; 9 nucleotides agree with TRBD1. CDR3 size: 16 residues. V was pared by 3 bases and J by 13 bases, with 13 bases of the junction left unmatched. Germline values: CDR1 SEHNR, CDR2 FQNEAQ (reference sequence). DNA of the CDR3: TGTGCCAGCAGCTTGTTTAGTGTGGACAGGGGAATCCCCCTCCACTTT. The encoded protein is CASSLFSVDRGIPLHF.

The chain combines TRBV28 with TRBJ2-2; 10 nucleotides line up with TRBD1. After removal of 6 bases from V and 2 bases from J, the junction contained 6 bases not matched to a gene. The CDR3 spans 16 residues. Germline CDR1 and CDR2: MDHEN and SYDVKM. CDR3 bases: TGTGCCAGCAGGAGAGGGGACAGGGGTAACACCGGGGAGCTGTTTTTT. It codes for CASRRGDRGNTGELFF.

This chain links TRBV28 with TRBJ2-1, with 13 bases that match TRBD2. V lost 2 bases, J lost 6 bases, and 7 bases stayed unmatched. The CDR3 spans 17 residues. Germline V lookup: CDR1 MDHEN, CDR2 SYDVKM. CDR3 DNA: TGTGCCAGCAGTTTAACTCTACTAGCGGGAGGGTTCAATGAGCAGTTCTTC. This sequence encodes CASSLTLLAGGFNEQFF.

The chain carries TRBV6-6 and TRBJ1-1; D possibly corresponds to TRBD1 (5 bases). This CDR3 spans 12 amino acids. In germline, CDR1 is MNHNY, CDR2 SVGAGI (reference sequence). The V gene lost 4 bases and the J gene lost 5 bases, with 8 bases spanning the gap. The CDR3 protein is CASSLKGTEAFF. The DNA of the CDR3 is TGTGCCAGCAGTTTAAAGGGGACTGAAGCTTTCTTT.

The chain combines TRBV4-2 with TRBJ1-2; D gene uncertain. Deletions cut 0 bases from V and 4 bases from J, with 9 bases between. Germline CDR1 reads LGHNA; CDR2 reads YNFKEQ. CDR3 size: 14 residues. CDR3 region: CASSQDLGPYGYTF. The CDR3 nucleotides read TGTGCCAGCAGCCAAGATCTGGGCCCCTATGGCTACACCTTC.

The chain carries TRBV6-5 and TRBJ2-7; 9 bases map to TRBD1. The germline CDR1 and CDR2 sequences are MNHEY and SVGAGI. Losses at the gene ends were 0 bases for V and 5 bases for J; bases not matched to a gene: 5. This CDR3 is 15 amino acids long. CDR3 region: CASSYSRDRVHEQYF. The CDR3 DNA is TGTGCCAGCAGTTACTCGCGGGACAGGGTCCACGAGCAGTACTTC.

The count of this clone is one. The V gene is TRBV28, the J gene TRBJ2-1; TRBD1 is a possible D gene (5 bases). The germline V gene encodes CDR1 MDHEN and CDR2 SYDVKM. Deletions cut 3 bases from V and 14 bases from J, with 20 bases between. This CDR3 is built from 14 residues. The CDR3 is CASSLLRKGRPEFF. CDR3 bases: TGTGCCAGCAGTTTGCTTCGTAAGGGGCGTCCTGAGTTCTTC.

The chain recombines TRBV18 with TRBJ2-5, with a possible D match to TRBD2 (6 bases). Germline-derived CDR1 and CDR2 are KGHSH and LQKENI. V lost 3 bases to trimming and J lost 3 bases, with 17 bases between them. CDR3 length: 16 residues. In DNA form, the CDR3 reads TGTGCCAGCTCACCTCCCGGGCGCCGGGGGAAAGAGACCCAGTACTTC. Translation gives CASSPPGRRGKETQYF.

This chain uses TRBV29-1 with TRBJ2-3, with 7 bases fitting TRBD2. Germline V gene data show CDR1 as SQVTM and CDR2 as ANQGSEA. V trimming: 6 bases; J trimming: 2 bases; junction bases outside the gene matches: 8. The CDR3 is 14 residues long. For the CDR3, the DNA is TGCAGCGTGAGACTAGCAGAAAACACAGATACGCAGTATTTT. Protein product: CSVRLAENTDTQYF.

As regards this clone: A read error may account for a junction end that differs from germline. The chain couples TRBV7-7 to TRBJ2-1; TRBD1 agrees at 10 bases. CDR3 size: 14 residues. CDR1 SSHAT and CDR2 FNYEAQ come from the germline V gene (reference sequence). CDR3 coding DNA: TGTGCTAGCAGCTTCGCGGGACAGGGGTTTGAGCAGTTCTTC. This sequence encodes CASSFAGQGFEQFF.

The chain joins TRBV6-6 to TRBJ2-1; TRBD1 aligns across 10 bases. With 2 bases clipped from V and 4 bases from J, the junction kept 2 bases outside the gene matches. The V gene's germline CDR1 is MNHNY and CDR2 SVGAGI (reference sequence). This CDR3 comprises 15 residues. The CDR3 nucleotides read TGTGCCAGCAGTTACCGGGACAGGGGATACAATGAGCAGTTCTTC. This codes for CASSYRDRGYNEQFF.

The chain recombines TRBV6-5 with TRBJ2-3; no clear D gene. V shed 6 bases and J shed 1 base, with 8 bases lying between them. CDR3 length: 13 amino acids. The V gene's germline CDR1 is MNHEY and CDR2 SVGAGI. CDR3 in amino acids: CASRKPGTDTQYF. The CDR3 DNA follows: TGTGCCAGCAGGAAGCCGGGCACAGATACGCAGTATTTT.

In its sample, this clone was seen once. The chain uses TRBV7-9 and TRBJ2-1; D is perhaps TRBD1 (6 bases). From germline, CDR1 is SEHNR and CDR2 FQNEAQ (reference sequence). With 5 bases removed from V and 10 bases from J, the gap between germline ends came to 15 bases. This CDR3 region has 13 residues. The CDR3 loop is CASSNGQLGEQFF. CDR3 bases: TGTGCCAGCAGCAACGGACAGTTAGGGGAGCAGTTCTTC.

The chain couples TRBV4-2 to TRBJ1-1, with D possibly matching TRBD1 (5 bases). Trimming shortened V by 0 bases and J by 1 base, and 9 bases separated the two germline ends. The CDR3 totals 15 residues. Per the germline V gene, CDR1 is LGHNA and CDR2 is YNFKEQ. The chain's CDR3 is CASSQDFRGNTEAFF. CDR3 DNA sequence: TGTGCCAGCAGCCAAGATTTTAGGGGGAACACTGAAGCTTTCTTT.

This clone was picked up a small number of times. The chain combines TRBV28 with TRBJ1-6; D not certain. In germline, CDR1 is MDHEN, CDR2 SYDVKM. The CDR3 covers 15 residues. V shed 1 base and J shed 9 bases, with 13 bases lying between them. CDR3 sequence reads: CASSLSRRVGSPLHF. In DNA form, the CDR3 reads TGTGCCAGCAGTTTATCCCGCCGGGTGGGTTCACCCCTCCACTTT.

This chain joins TRBV29-1 and TRBJ1-5, with a tentative D call TRBD1 (5 bases). In germline, CDR1 is SQVTM, CDR2 ANQGSEA. With 4 bases removed from V and 5 bases from J, the gap between germline ends came to 9 bases. The CDR3 consists of 12 residues. For the CDR3, the DNA is TGCAGCGTTGGGGGGAGGCATCAGCCCCAGCATTTT. This encodes CSVGGRHQPQHF.

CDR3 protein: CASSYPGLADNEQFF. The CDR3, as DNA: TGTGCCAGCAGCTACCCGGGACTAGCGGACAATGAGCAGTTCTTC. The genes are TRBV7-9 and TRBJ2-1; 11 positions match TRBD2. Trimming took 4 bases from V and 5 from J; bases not matched to a gene: 4. Germline V gene lookup returns CDR1 SEHNR and CDR2 FQNEAQ (reference sequence). The length of the CDR3 is 15 residues.

This clone was detected only a few times. The chain joins TRBV6-6 to TRBJ1-2; the match to TRBD1 covers 7 bases. V shed 7 bases and J 5 bases; nucleotides not matched to a gene: 1. This CDR3 is built from 11 residues. Germline values: CDR1 MNHNY, CDR2 SVGAGI (reference sequence). The CDR3 is CASTGGYGYTF. The CDR3 DNA reads as TGTGCCAGCACAGGGGGGTATGGCTACACCTTC.

V is TRBV5-1 and J is TRBJ2-7, with D possibly matching TRBD2 (6 bases). The germline CDR1 and CDR2 sequences are SGHRS and YFSETQ. The CDR3 runs to 14 residues. Deletions cut 0 bases from V and 4 bases from J, with 11 bases between. CDR3 in DNA: TGCGCCAGCAGCTTGGCGGGAGAAGGGTACGAGCAGTACTTC. As protein: CASSLAGEGYEQYF.